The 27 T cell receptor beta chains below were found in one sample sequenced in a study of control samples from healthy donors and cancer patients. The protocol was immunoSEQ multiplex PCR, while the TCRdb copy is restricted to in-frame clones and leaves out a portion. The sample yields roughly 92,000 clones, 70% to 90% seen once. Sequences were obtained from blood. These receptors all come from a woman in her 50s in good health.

The CDR3 region has the DNA TGTGCCAGCAGGCGCGGTTATAATTCACCCCTCCACTTT. Its translation is CASRRGYNSPLHF. This chain joins TRBV3-1 (or the pseudogene TRBV3-2) and TRBJ1-6; D unresolved. Germline CDR1 reads LGHDT; CDR2 reads YNNKEL (reference sequence). This CDR3 comprises 13 residues. V shed 6 bases and J shed 4 bases, with 7 bases lying between them.

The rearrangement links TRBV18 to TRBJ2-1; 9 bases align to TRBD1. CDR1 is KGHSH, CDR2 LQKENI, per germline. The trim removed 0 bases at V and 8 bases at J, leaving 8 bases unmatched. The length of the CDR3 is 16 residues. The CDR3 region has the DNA TGTGCCAGCTCACCACCCATAGGGACAGGGAGGGATGAGCAGTTCTTC. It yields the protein CASSPPIGTGRDEQFF.

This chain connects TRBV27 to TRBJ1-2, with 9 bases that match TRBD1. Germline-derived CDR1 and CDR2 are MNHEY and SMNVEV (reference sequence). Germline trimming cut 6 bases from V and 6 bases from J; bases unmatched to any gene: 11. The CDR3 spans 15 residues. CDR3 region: CASRHTGGAKDGYTF. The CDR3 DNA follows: TGTGCCAGCAGACACACAGGGGGCGCCAAGGATGGCTACACCTTC.

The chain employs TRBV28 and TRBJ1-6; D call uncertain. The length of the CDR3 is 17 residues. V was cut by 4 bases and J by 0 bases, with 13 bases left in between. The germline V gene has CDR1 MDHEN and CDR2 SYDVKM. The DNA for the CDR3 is TGTGCCAGCAGTTGGACTCAGCACAGCTCCTATAATTCACCCCTCCACTTT. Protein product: CASSWTQHSSYNSPLHF.

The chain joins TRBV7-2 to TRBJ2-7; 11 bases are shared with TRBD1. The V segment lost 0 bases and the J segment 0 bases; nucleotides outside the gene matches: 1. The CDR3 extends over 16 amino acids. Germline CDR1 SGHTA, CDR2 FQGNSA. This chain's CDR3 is CASSLAGTGGSYEQYF. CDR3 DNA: TGTGCCAGCAGCTTAGCGGGGACAGGGGGCTCCTACGAGCAGTACTTC. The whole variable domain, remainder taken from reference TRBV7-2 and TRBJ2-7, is GAGVSQSPSNKVTEKGKDVELRCDPISGHTALYWYRQSLGQGLEFLIYFQGNSAPDKSGLPSDRFSAERTGGSVSTLTIQRTQQEDSAVYLCASSLAGTGGSYEQYFGPGTRLTVT.

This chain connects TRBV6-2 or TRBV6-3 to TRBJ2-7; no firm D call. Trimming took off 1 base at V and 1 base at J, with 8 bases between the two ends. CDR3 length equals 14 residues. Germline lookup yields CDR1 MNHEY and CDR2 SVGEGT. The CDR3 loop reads CASSYFSRSYEQYF. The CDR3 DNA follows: TGTGCCAGCAGTTACTTCTCCAGGTCCTACGAGCAGTACTTC.

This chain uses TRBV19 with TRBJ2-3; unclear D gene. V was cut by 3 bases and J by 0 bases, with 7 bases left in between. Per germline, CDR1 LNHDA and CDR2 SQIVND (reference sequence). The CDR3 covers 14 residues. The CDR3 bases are TGTGCCAGTAGTATCGGGTCTAGCACAGATACGCAGTATTTT. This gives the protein CASSIGSSTDTQYF.

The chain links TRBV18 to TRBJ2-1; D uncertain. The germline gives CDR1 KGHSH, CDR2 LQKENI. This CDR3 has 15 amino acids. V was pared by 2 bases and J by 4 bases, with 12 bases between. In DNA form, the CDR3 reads TGTGCCAGCTCACCATCCGTGGCCGGGTACAATGAGCAGTTCTTC. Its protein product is CASSPSVAGYNEQFF.

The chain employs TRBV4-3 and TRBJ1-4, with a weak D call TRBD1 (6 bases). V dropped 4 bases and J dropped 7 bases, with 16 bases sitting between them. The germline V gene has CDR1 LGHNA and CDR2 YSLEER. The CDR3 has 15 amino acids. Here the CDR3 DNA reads TGCGCCAGCAGCCCGGGAGACAGGTCAGGTGAAAAACTGTTTTTT. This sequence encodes CASSPGDRSGEKLFF.

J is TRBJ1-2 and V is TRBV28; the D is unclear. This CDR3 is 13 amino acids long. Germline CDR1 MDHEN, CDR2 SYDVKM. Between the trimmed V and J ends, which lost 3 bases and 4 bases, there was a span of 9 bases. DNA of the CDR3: TGTGCCAGCAGTTTTGTGCTTACCTATGGCTACACCTTC. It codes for CASSFVLTYGYTF.

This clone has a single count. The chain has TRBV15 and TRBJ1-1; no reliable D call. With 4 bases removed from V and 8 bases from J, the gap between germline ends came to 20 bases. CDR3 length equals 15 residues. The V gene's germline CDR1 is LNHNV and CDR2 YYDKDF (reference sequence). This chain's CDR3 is CATSNDRRHSGEAFF. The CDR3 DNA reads TGTGCCACCAGCAACGATAGACGGCACTCAGGCGAAGCTTTCTTT.

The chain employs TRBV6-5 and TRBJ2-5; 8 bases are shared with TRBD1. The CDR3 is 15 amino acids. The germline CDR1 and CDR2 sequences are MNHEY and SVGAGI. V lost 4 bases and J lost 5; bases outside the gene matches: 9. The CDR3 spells CASSLTGRGPETQYF. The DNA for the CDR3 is TGTGCCAGCAGTTTAACGGGCAGGGGGCCTGAGACCCAGTACTTC.

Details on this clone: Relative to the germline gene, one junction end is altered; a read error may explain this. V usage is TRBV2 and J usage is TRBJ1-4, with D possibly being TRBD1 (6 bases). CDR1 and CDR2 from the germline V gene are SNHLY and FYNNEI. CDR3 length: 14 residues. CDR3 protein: CATSLTGTNEKLFF. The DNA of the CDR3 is TGTGCCACCAGTTTGACAGGCACTAATGAAAAACTGTTTTTT.

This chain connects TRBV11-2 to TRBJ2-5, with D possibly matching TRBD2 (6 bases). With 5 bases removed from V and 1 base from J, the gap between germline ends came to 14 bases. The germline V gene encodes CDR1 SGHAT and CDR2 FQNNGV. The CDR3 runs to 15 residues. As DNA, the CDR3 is TGTGCCAGCAGCCGCTTGGGGGGACCCCAAGAGACCCAGTACTTC. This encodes CASSRLGGPQETQYF.

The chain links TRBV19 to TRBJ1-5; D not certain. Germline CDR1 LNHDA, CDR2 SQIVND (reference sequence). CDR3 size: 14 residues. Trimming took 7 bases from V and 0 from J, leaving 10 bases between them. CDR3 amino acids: CASTAANSNQPQHF. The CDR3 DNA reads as TGTGCCAGTACTGCAGCCAATAGCAATCAGCCCCAGCATTTT.

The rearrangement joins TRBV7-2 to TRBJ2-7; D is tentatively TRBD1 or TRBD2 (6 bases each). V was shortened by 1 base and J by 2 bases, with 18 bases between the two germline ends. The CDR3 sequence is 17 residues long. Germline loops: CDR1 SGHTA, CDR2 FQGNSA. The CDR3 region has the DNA TGTGCCAGCAGCTTAGGGGGGCGGCGGGGAGATCCCTACGAGCAGTACTTC. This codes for CASSLGGRRGDPYEQYF.

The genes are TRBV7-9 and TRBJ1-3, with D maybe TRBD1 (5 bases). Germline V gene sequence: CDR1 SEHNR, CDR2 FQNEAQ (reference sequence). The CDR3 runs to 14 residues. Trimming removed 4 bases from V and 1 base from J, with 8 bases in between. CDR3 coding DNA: TGTGCCAGCAGCTCCCAGGGTTCTGGAAACACCATATATTTT. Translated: CASSSQGSGNTIYF.

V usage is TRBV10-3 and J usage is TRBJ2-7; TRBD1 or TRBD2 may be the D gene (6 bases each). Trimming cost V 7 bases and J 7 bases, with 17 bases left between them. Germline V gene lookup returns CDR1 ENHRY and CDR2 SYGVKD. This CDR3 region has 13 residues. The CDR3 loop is CAIKNPGEVEQYF. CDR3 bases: TGTGCCATCAAGAACCCAGGGGAGGTAGAGCAGTACTTC.

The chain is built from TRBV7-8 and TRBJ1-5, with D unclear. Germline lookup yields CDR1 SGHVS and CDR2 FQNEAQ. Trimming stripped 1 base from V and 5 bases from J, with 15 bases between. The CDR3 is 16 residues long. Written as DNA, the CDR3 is TGTGCCAGCAGCTTAGGGCGGGCAGAGCCCTATCAGCCCCAGCATTTT. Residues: CASSLGRAEPYQPQHF.

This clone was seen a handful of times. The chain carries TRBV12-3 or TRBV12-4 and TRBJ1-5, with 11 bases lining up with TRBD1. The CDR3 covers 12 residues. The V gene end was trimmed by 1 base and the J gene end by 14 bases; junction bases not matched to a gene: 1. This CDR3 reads CASSLGDRGKHF. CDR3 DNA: TGTGCCAGCAGTTTAGGGGACAGGGGGAAGCATTTT.

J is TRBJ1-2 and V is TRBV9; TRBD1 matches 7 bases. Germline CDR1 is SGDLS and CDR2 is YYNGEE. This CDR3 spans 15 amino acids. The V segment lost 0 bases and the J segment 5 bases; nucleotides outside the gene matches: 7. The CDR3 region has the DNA TGTGCCAGCAGCGTAGGAGGGGGCGGCCTGTATGGCTACACCTTC. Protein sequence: CASSVGGGGLYGYTF. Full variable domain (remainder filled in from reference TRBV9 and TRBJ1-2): DSGVTQTPKHLITATGQRVTLRCSPRSGDLSVYWYQQSLDQGLQFLIQYYNGEERAKGNILERFSAQQFPDLHSELNLSSLELGDSALYFCASSVGGGGLYGYTFGSGTRLTVV.

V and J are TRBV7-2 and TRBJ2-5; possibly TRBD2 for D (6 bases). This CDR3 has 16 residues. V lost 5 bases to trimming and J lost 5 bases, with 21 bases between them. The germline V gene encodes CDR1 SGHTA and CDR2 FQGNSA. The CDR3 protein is CASSRRSGEGGETQYF. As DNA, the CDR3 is TGTGCCAGCAGCCGGCGCTCGGGAGAGGGTGGGGAGACCCAGTACTTC.

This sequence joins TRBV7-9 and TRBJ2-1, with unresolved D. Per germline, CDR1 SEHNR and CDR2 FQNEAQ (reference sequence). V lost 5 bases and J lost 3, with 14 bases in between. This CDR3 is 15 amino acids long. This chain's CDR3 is CASSQDPAGYNEQFF. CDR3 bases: TGTGCCAGCAGCCAAGACCCAGCTGGCTACAATGAGCAGTTCTTC.

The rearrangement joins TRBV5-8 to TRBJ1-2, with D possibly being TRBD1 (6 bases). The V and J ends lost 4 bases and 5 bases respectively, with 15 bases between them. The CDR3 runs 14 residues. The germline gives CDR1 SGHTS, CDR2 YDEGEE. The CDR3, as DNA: TGTGCCAGCAGCGCCGGGACAAAGCGTTATGGCTACACCTTC. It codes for CASSAGTKRYGYTF.

In nucleotides, the CDR3 is TGTGCCAGCAGCTCAGGGACTAGACGCTTCCAAGAGACCCAGTACTTC. This encodes CASSSGTRRFQETQYF. This chain uses TRBV5-4 with TRBJ2-5, with 8 bases matching TRBD2. The CDR3 is made up of 16 amino acids. V lost 3 bases, J lost 1 base, and 8 bases stayed unmatched. Germline CDR1 SGHNT, CDR2 YYREEE (reference sequence). Based on the CDR3 plus reference TRBV5-4 and TRBJ2-5, the full variable domain is ETGVTQSPTHLIKTRGQQVTLRCSSQSGHNTVSWYQQALGQGPQFIFQYYREEENGRGNFPPRFSGLQFPNYSSELNVNALELDDSALYLCASSSGTRRFQETQYFGPGTRLLVL.

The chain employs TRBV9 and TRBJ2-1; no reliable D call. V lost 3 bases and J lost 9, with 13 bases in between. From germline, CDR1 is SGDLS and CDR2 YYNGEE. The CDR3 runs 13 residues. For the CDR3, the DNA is TGTGCCAGCAGCGCTAGTGTGGGTGGTGAGCAGTTCTTC. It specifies CASSASVGGEQFF.

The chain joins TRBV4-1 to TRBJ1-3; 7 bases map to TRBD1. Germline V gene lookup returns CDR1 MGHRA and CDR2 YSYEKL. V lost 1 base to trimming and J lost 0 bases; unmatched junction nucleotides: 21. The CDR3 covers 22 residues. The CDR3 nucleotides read TGCGCCAGCAGCCAAGCCGGATTCAGGGACAGTATTACAAGGGGCTCTGGAAACACCATATATTTT. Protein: CASSQAGFRDSITRGSGNTIYF.